This T cell receptor (beta chain) was found in a study of T cell responses to AZD1222 COVID-19 vaccine. Study-wide results and limits: Samples come after the peak T cell response, not at day 14.

The repertoire was sequenced with immunoSEQ multiplex PCR; TCRdb's copy has only in-frame clones and lacks some. The profile covers about 120,000 clones, with roughly 88% appearing a single time and around 0.98% taken by the ten largest. CDR3 length equals 14 residues. CDR1 is SGHVS and CDR2 is FQNEAQ in the germline V gene. V was trimmed by 7 bases and J by 0 bases, leaving 11 bases between them. Note on this clone: Its matching antigen is unknown.

The V and J genes are TRBV7-8 and TRBJ2-3, with D perhaps matching TRBD2 (6 bases). The receptor comes from an adult who received the AZD1222 COVID-19 vaccine. The specimen was peripheral blood, collected 28 days after the second AZD1222 dose. The CDR3, as DNA: TGTGCCAGCACCCGGGGGACTAGCACAGATACGCAGTATTTT. Amino acid sequence: CASTRGTSTDTQYF.